This T cell receptor beta chain stems from a study of CD8+CD57+ T cells in acquired aplastic anemia. Germline CDR1 and CDR2: LNHNV and YYDKDF (reference sequence). The V gene lost 0 bases and the J gene lost 0 bases, with 8 bases spanning the gap. CDR3 length: 15 residues. All patients picked for sequencing had shown, by flow cytometry, an expansion of CD8+CD57+ cells. Investigators profiled TCR beta VDJ and CDR3 from genomic DNA template. Each CDR3 protein gets one entry after TCRdb re-called the reads with MiXCR. The sample includes 250,000 to 350,000 distinct CDR3 sequences, roughly 61% seen only once; the top ten take 1.3%.

The sequence derives from a human donor with aplastic anemia. This chain joins TRBV15 and TRBJ1-2; D unclear. What was sequenced was sorted CD4+, CD8+, or CD8+CD57+ T cells (not recorded which) from PBMCs. For the CDR3, the DNA is TGTGCCACCAGCAGAGATCGTTCAGCTAACTATGGCTACACCTTC. This encodes CATSRDRSANYGYTF. The whole variable domain, remainder taken from reference TRBV15 and TRBJ1-2, is DAMVIQNPRYQVTQFGKPVTLSCSQTLNHNVMYWYQQKSSQAPKLLFHYYDKDFNNEADTPDNFQSRRPNTSFCFLDIRSPGLGDTAMYLCATSRDRSANYGYTFGSGTRLTVV.